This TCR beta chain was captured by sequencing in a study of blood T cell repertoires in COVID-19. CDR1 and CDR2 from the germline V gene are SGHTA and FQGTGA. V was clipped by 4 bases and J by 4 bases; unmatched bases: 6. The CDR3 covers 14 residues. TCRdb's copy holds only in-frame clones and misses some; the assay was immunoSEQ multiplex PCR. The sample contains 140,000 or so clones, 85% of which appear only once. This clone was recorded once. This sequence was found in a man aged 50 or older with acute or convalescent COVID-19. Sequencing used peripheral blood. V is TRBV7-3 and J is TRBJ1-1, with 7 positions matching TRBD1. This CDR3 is CASSSRGQATEAFF. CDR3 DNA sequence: TGTGCCAGCAGCTCGAGGGGGCAGGCCACTGAAGCTTTCTTT. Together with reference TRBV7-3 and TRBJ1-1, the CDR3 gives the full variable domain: GAGVSQTPSNKVTEKGKYVELRCDPISGHTALYWYRQSLGQGPEFLIYFQGTGAADDSGLPNDRFFAVRPEGSVSTLKIQRTERGDSAVYLCASSSRGQATEAFFGQGTRLTVV.